This T cell receptor beta chain came from a study of type 1 regulatory T cells. MiXCR, applied by TCRdb to the reads, yields one record per CDR3 protein. The data hold about 42,000 distinct CDR3 sequences, with 9.5% to 15% observed a single time. Study-level points and caveats: Compared with non-type 1 regulatory T cells, type 1 regulatory T cells showed a more restricted TCR repertoire.

This clonotype was counted ten times or more. The antigen remains unidentified. The J segment lost 3 bases and the V segment lost 3 bases, leaving 9 bases of the junction unmatched. CDR1 is SGHRS and CDR2 is YFSETQ in the germline V gene. This CDR3 is 15 amino acids long. V gene TRBV5-1 combines with J gene TRBJ2-7; 7 nucleotides line up with TRBD1. Sequencing input: cultured non-Tr1 T cells, either the whole culture or a sorted T cell fraction (not recorded which). The clonotype comes from a human donor in good health. CDR3 loop: CASSSTIGQVYEQYF. In DNA form, the CDR3 reads TGCGCCAGCAGCTCGACCATCGGACAGGTCTACGAGCAGTACTTC.